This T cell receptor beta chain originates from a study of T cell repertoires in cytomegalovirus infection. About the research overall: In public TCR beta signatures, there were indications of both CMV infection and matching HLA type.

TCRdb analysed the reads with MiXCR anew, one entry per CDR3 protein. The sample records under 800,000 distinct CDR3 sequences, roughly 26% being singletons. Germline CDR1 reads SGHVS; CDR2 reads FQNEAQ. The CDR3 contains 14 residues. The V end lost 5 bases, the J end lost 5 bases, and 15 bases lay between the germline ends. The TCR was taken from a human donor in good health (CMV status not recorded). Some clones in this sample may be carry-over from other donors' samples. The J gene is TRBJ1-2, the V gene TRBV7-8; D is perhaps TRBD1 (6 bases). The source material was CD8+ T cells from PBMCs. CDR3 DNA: TGTGCCAGCAGCCTCACACCCGGGACATATGGCTACACCTTC. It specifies CASSLTPGTYGYTF.